Below, 20 T cell receptor beta chains from the same sample are listed, as sequenced in a study of T cell responses to AZD1222 COVID-19 vaccine. Method: immunoSEQ multiplex PCR; TCRdb's copy keeps in-frame clones and lacks some. The data show approximately 180,000 clones, approximately 90% seen once. This sample comprised peripheral blood, obtained 28 days after the second dose of the MenACWY control vaccine. These receptors originate from an adult who received the MenACWY meningococcal vaccine as a control.

The rearrangement joins TRBV6-5 to TRBJ2-7, with D possibly being TRBD1 (7 bases). This CDR3 region has 15 residues. CDR1 is MNHEY and CDR2 is SVGAGI in the germline V gene. V was cut by 6 bases and J by 0 bases, with 15 bases left in between. CDR3 in amino acids: CASSPGGTASYEQYF. The CDR3 DNA follows: TGTGCCAGCAGCCCGGGCGGGACAGCCTCCTACGAGCAGTACTTC.

The chain has TRBV13 and TRBJ2-1; 10 bases match TRBD2. CDR1 is PRHDT, CDR2 FYEKMQ, per germline (reference sequence). This CDR3 contains 15 residues. V was clipped by 5 bases and J by 2 bases; unmatched bases: 3. The CDR3 DNA sequence: TGTGCCAGCAGCCAACTAGCGGGAACCTACAATGAGCAGTTCTTC. It codes for CASSQLAGTYNEQFF.

V gene TRBV11-2 combines with J gene TRBJ2-1; D is possibly TRBD2 (5 bases). V lost 7 bases and J lost 7, with 29 bases in between. The CDR3 runs to 18 residues. Germline V gene data show CDR1 as SGHAT and CDR2 as FQNNGV. The DNA of the CDR3 is TGTGCCAGCACGACCCCAAGGCGCGGCGGGCGAAGGTATAATGAGCAGTTCTTC. Its protein is CASTTPRRGGRRYNEQFF.

The V call is TRBV30, the J call TRBJ2-2; 8 nucleotides agree with TRBD2. Germline CDR1 is GTSNPN and CDR2 is SVGIG (reference sequence). The CDR3 has 19 amino acids. The trim removed 0 bases at V and 6 bases at J, leaving 18 bases unmatched. The DNA of the CDR3 is TGTGCCTGGAGTGTATGGGGACTAGGGACCTTGGGAGGGTCCGGGGAGCTGTTTTTT. Protein sequence: CAWSVWGLGTLGGSGELFF. Full variable domain (missing parts from reference TRBV30 and TRBJ2-2): SQTIHQWPATLVQPVGSPLSLECTVEGTSNPNLYWYRQAAGRGLQLLFYSVGIGQISSEVPQNLSASRPQDRQFILSSKKLLLSDSGFYLCAWSVWGLGTLGGSGELFFGEGSRLTVL.

The chain carries TRBV10-3 and TRBJ2-1; no reliable D call. The germline V gene encodes CDR1 ENHRY and CDR2 SYGVKD. CDR3 length: 15 amino acids. The V gene lost 4 bases and the J gene lost 10 bases, with 20 bases spanning the gap. The CDR3 DNA sequence: TGTGCCATCAGTGTCGACCCCTCCCGGGCAAACGAGCAGTTCTTC. Its protein product is CAISVDPSRANEQFF.

The chain has TRBV23-1 and TRBJ1-2; 7 bases line up with TRBD1. TRBV23-1 belongs to the ORF category, with a function that is uncertain. The CDR3 is 14 residues long. V was pared by 4 bases and J by 6 bases, with 8 bases of the junction left unmatched. As DNA, the CDR3 is TGCGCCAGCAGTCGCTCAGGGGGGAGAGATGGCTACACCTTC. This encodes CASSRSGGRDGYTF.

The rearrangement joins TRBV7-9 to TRBJ2-4; no firm D call. Deletions cut 3 bases from V and 3 bases from J, with 15 bases between. This CDR3 spans 16 amino acids. The germline V gene has CDR1 SEHNR and CDR2 FQNEAQ (reference sequence). The CDR3 sequence: CASSFLIRTGKNIQYF. For the CDR3, the DNA is TGTGCCAGCAGCTTCTTAATCCGGACGGGCAAAAACATTCAGTACTTC.

The V gene is TRBV28, the J gene TRBJ2-7; 8 bases match TRBD2. This CDR3 spans 15 amino acids. V trimming: 2 bases; J trimming: 5 bases; junction bases outside the gene matches: 8. Germline assignment: CDR1 MDHEN and CDR2 SYDVKM. This CDR3 reads CASSLRIAGRDEQYF. CDR3 nucleotides: TGTGCCAGCAGTTTAAGGATAGCGGGAAGGGACGAGCAGTACTTC.

The rearrangement uses TRBV19 and TRBJ1-4, with 9 nucleotides matching TRBD1. V gave up 5 bases and J gave up 8 bases; unmatched junction bases: 9. CDR1 is LNHDA and CDR2 is SQIVND in the germline V gene (reference sequence). There are 15 residues in the CDR3. The CDR3: CASSLDRGFGEKLFF. The CDR3 bases are TGTGCCAGTAGTCTCGACAGGGGGTTTGGAGAAAAACTGTTTTTT.

The chain has TRBV3-1 (or the pseudogene TRBV3-2) and TRBJ2-7; 8 positions match TRBD2. CDR1 and CDR2 from the germline V gene are LGHDT and YNNKEL (reference sequence). With 6 bases clipped from V and 1 base from J, the junction kept 8 bases outside the gene matches. The CDR3 has 15 residues. The CDR3 nucleotides read TGTGCCAGCAGTCCGTCCCTAGCGGGTTCCTACGAGCAGTACTTC. Its translation is CASSPSLAGSYEQYF.

J is TRBJ1-1 and V is TRBV28, with unresolved D. Germline CDR1 MDHEN, CDR2 SYDVKM. Deletions cut 1 base from V and 5 bases from J, with 8 bases between. The CDR3 length is 13 residues. CDR3 DNA sequence: TGTGCCAGCAGTTTATCAAAGTCGACTGAAGCTTTCTTT. Translating it yields CASSLSKSTEAFF.

This sequence joins TRBV3-1 (or the pseudogene TRBV3-2) and TRBJ1-5, with D hard to call. The CDR3 has 16 amino acids. The germline V gene has CDR1 LGHDT and CDR2 YNNKEL (reference sequence). Trimming pared 0 bases from V and 4 bases from J, leaving 13 bases between. CDR3 sequence: CASSQDPAGSNQPQHF. CDR3 in DNA: TGTGCCAGCAGCCAAGATCCCGCAGGCAGTAATCAGCCCCAGCATTTT.

The rearrangement links TRBV5-1 to TRBJ2-5; 9 nucleotides agree with TRBD1. Germline lookup yields CDR1 SGHRS and CDR2 YFSETQ. The J segment lost 5 bases and the V segment lost 2 bases, leaving 4 bases of the junction unmatched. The CDR3 covers 14 residues. In DNA form, the CDR3 reads TGCGCCAGCAGCTTAAGGGGACAGGGCGAGACCCAGTACTTC. Protein sequence: CASSLRGQGETQYF.

This sequence joins TRBV7-2 and TRBJ1-2; D ambiguous. The CDR3 length is 15 residues. From germline, CDR1 is SGHTA and CDR2 FQGNSA. V was clipped by 6 bases and J by 4 bases, with 18 bases between them. CDR3 residues: CASSSPNEWSYGYTF. In nucleotides, the CDR3 is TGTGCCAGCAGTTCCCCGAACGAATGGAGCTATGGCTACACCTTC.

This chain uses TRBV9 with TRBJ2-7, with 14 bases lining up with TRBD2. With 3 bases clipped from V and 3 bases from J, the junction kept 5 bases outside the gene matches. The germline CDR1 and CDR2 sequences are SGDLS and YYNGEE. CDR3 length: 16 amino acids. The CDR3 is CASSATGTSGSYEQYF. As DNA, the CDR3 is TGTGCCAGCAGCGCAACCGGGACTAGCGGGAGCTACGAGCAGTACTTC.

This rearrangement joins TRBV3-1 (or the pseudogene TRBV3-2) to TRBJ1-4, with D maybe TRBD1 (5 bases). The CDR3 loop spans 14 amino acids. With 3 bases removed from V and 2 bases from J, the gap between germline ends came to 7 bases. Germline CDR1 and CDR2: LGHDT and YNNKEL (reference sequence). CDR3 residues: CASSHYRTNEKLFF. In DNA form, the CDR3 reads TGTGCCAGCAGCCATTACAGGACTAATGAAAAACTGTTTTTT.

J is TRBJ2-1 and V is TRBV7-2; 7 bases fit TRBD2. The CDR3 consists of 14 residues. Germline V gene sequence: CDR1 SGHTA, CDR2 FQGNSA. Germline trimming cut 4 bases from V and 9 bases from J; bases unmatched to any gene: 9. Here the CDR3 reads CASSSEGGRSEQFF. CDR3 bases: TGTGCCAGCAGCTCTGAGGGAGGGCGCAGTGAGCAGTTCTTC.

The gene calls are TRBV28 and TRBJ1-5, with a possible D match to TRBD1 (5 bases). The germline V gene encodes CDR1 MDHEN and CDR2 SYDVKM. The V gene lost 3 bases and the J gene lost 4 bases, with 10 bases spanning the gap. The CDR3 consists of 14 residues. The CDR3 region has the DNA TGTGCCAGCAGTTTTTATGGGGGTAATCAGCCCCAGCATTTT. Amino acids: CASSFYGGNQPQHF.

The CDR3 nucleotides read TGTGCCAGCAGAGGACAGGGGGTGGAGTTTGAAGCTTTCTTT. This codes for CASRGQGVEFEAFF. This chain uses TRBV6-5 with TRBJ1-1; 10 bases align to TRBD1. CDR3 length: 14 amino acids. CDR1 is MNHEY and CDR2 is SVGAGI in the germline V gene. V gave up 6 bases and J gave up 7 bases; unmatched junction bases: 8.

V usage is TRBV10-3 and J usage is TRBJ1-4; no clear D gene. V was clipped by 2 bases and J by 8 bases, with 9 bases between them. Germline V gives CDR1 ENHRY, CDR2 SYGVKD. The CDR3 spans 13 residues. The CDR3 region is CAISEGVGEKLFF. DNA of the CDR3: TGTGCCATCAGTGAGGGTGTGGGGGAAAAACTGTTTTTT.